This TCR beta chain derives from a study of sequential checkpoint blockade in melanoma. Study-wide background: Patients were randomized 1:1 to nivolumab-then-ipilimumab or ipilimumab-then-nivolumab first-line. TCRβ was sequenced from DNA of 90 to 95 pretreatment tumors.

Of note for this clone: Its antigen is still unknown.

Study-level points and caveats: Rising tumor T-cell fraction and clonality meant about 30 times likelier benefit. Pretreatment TIL clonality tracked with response in the nivolumab-first arm.

The treatment here: randomized to nivolumab then ipilimumab (arm A) or the reverse (arm B). Germline V CDR1 and CDR2: SGHNT, YENEEA. The V end was cut by 5 bases, the J end by 3 bases, with 19 bases between. The CDR3 consists of 16 residues. Using immunoSEQ multiplex PCR, the repertoire was profiled, and TCRdb retains in-frame clones only, with some absent. The sample shows 15,000 to 20,000 clones, 65% to 85% of them seen only once. J is TRBJ2-5 and V is TRBV11-3; TRBD2 is a possible D gene (6 bases). This TCR derives from a human donor with melanoma. This specimen consisted of tumor tissue (inferred from file names), obtained from a patient given nivolumab and ipilimumab in sequence. In DNA, the CDR3 is TGTGCCAGCAGCCCCGCCCATCTCTGGGGGGAAGAGACCCAGTACTTC. Encoded protein: CASSPAHLWGEETQYF.